The 26 T cell receptor beta chains below come from one sample, sequenced in a study of T-cell memory formation after mild COVID-19. TCRdb independently ran MiXCR on the 5' RACE reads; one entry per CDR3 protein. The sample has roughly 400,000 distinct CDR3 sequences, roughly 26% seen once. Sequencing was done on a sample of PBMCs or a T cell subset sorted from them (not recorded which). The receptors shown here come from an adult woman who had mild COVID-19 (a few samples of this study predate the infection). Cell type and time point are not known.

This rearrangement joins TRBV6-6 to TRBJ2-3; D is uncertain. The CDR3 covers 15 residues. Germline V gene data show CDR1 as MNHNY and CDR2 as SVGAGI (reference sequence). V was trimmed by 2 bases and J by 0 bases, leaving 9 bases between them. CDR3 nucleotide sequence: TGTGCCAGCAGTTACAACGGGCCGAGCACAGATACGCAGTATTTT. This translates into CASSYNGPSTDTQYF.

This clonotype was observed a few times. CDR3 sequence (DNA): TGCGCCAGCAGCCTATTTCGGGGCGAGACCCAGTACTTC. As protein: CASSLFRGETQYF. The chain joins TRBV5-1 to TRBJ2-5; D is perhaps TRBD1 or TRBD2 (5 bases each). V was pared by 4 bases and J by 5 bases, with 12 bases between. This CDR3 contains 13 residues. Germline V CDR1 and CDR2: SGHRS, YFSETQ. Full variable domain (rest looked up from reference TRBV5-1 and TRBJ2-5): KAGVTQTPRYLIKTRGQQVTLSCSPISGHRSVSWYQQTPGQGLQFLFEYFSETQRNKGNFPGRFSGRQFSNSRSEMNVSTLELGDSALYLCASSLFRGETQYFGPGTRLLVL.

The chain combines TRBV24-1 with TRBJ1-1, with D unclear. CDR1 KGHDR and CDR2 SFDVKD come from the germline V gene. This CDR3 spans 13 amino acids. V lost 7 bases and J lost 2, with 10 bases in between. The CDR3 DNA reads as TGTGCCACCAGCTTGGGTAGAAACACTGAAGCTTTCTTT. Its protein is CATSLGRNTEAFF.

J is TRBJ2-5 and V is TRBV15, with D unclear. V lost 0 bases and J lost 3, with 11 bases in between. The CDR3 is made up of 15 amino acids. Per the germline V gene, CDR1 is LNHNV and CDR2 is YYDKDF (reference sequence). Written as DNA, the CDR3 is TGTGCCACCAGCAGAGATCTTCCTTCGAAAGAGACCCAGTACTTC. Protein sequence: CATSRDLPSKETQYF.

This clonotype was found a few times. The chain is built from TRBV7-9 and TRBJ2-5, with 10 bases fitting TRBD2. With V trimmed by 5 bases and J by 1 base, 4 bases remained unmatched. The CDR3 sequence is 15 residues long. CDR1 SEHNR and CDR2 FQNEAQ come from the germline V gene (reference sequence). CDR3 region: CASSGGLAFQETQYF. As DNA, the CDR3 is TGTGCCAGCAGCGGGGGACTAGCGTTCCAAGAGACCCAGTACTTC.

A remark on this clonotype: At one boundary the junction diverges from the germline segment, which might be a read error. The chain has TRBV9 and TRBJ2-1, with TRBD1 identical over 9 bases. This CDR3 spans 11 amino acids. Per germline, CDR1 SGDLS and CDR2 YYNGEE. The CDR3 bases are TGTGCCAGCAGCGTAGGGGACAGGGTGGTCTTC. Protein sequence: CASSVGDRVVF.

V gene TRBV7-3 combines with J gene TRBJ2-3, with D tentatively TRBD1 or TRBD2 (5 bases each). The V end lost 4 bases, the J end lost 0 bases, and 8 bases lay between the germline ends. Germline V gives CDR1 SGHTA, CDR2 FQGTGA. This CDR3 is 14 amino acids long. The CDR3 sequence is CASSSRDSTDTQYF. As DNA, the CDR3 is TGTGCCAGCAGCTCTCGGGACAGCACAGATACGCAGTATTTT.

The chain couples TRBV7-9 to TRBJ1-1; no clear D. The CDR3 length is 13 residues. The V gene lost 4 bases and the J gene lost 11 bases, with 17 bases spanning the gap. Per germline, CDR1 SEHNR and CDR2 FQNEAQ (reference sequence). The CDR3 nucleotides read TGTGCCAGCAGCTCCTCGAACGGGGTTTCGGCTTTCTTT. The encoded protein is CASSSSNGVSAFF.

This clonotype was counted between two and nine times. The chain is built from TRBV6-2 or TRBV6-3 and TRBJ1-2; TRBD1 agrees at 9 bases. V was clipped by 5 bases and J by 0 bases; unmatched bases: 7. CDR3 length: 16 amino acids. Germline assignment: CDR1 MNHEY and CDR2 SVGEGT. CDR3: CASSDGQGRSNYGYTF. CDR3 nucleotides: TGTGCCAGCAGTGACGGACAGGGGCGATCTAACTATGGCTACACCTTC.

The chain recombines TRBV7-9 with TRBJ2-1; no clear D gene. Germline CDR1 is SEHNR and CDR2 is FQNEAQ (reference sequence). The CDR3 length is 12 residues. The V end was cut by 2 bases, the J end by 13 bases, with 12 bases between. The CDR3 DNA reads TGTGCCAGCAGCTTACAGGCCCTACATCAGTTCTTC. This codes for CASSLQALHQFF.

The rearrangement links TRBV29-1 to TRBJ1-2; possibly TRBD1 for D (5 bases). The germline V and J ends were trimmed by 4 bases and 6 bases, with 15 bases remaining between them. The CDR3 has 13 amino acids. Germline assignment: CDR1 SQVTM and CDR2 ANQGSEA. The DNA for the CDR3 is TGCAGCGTTGCCGGCAGGGTTGGGGATGGCTACACCTTC. Its translation is CSVAGRVGDGYTF.

The rearrangement links TRBV7-9 to TRBJ1-1; 10 bases fit TRBD1. CDR3 length: 14 residues. The V gene end was trimmed by 1 base and the J gene end by 6 bases; junction bases not matched to a gene: 2. Germline CDR1 is SEHNR and CDR2 is FQNEAQ (reference sequence). CDR3 nucleotide sequence: TGTGCCAGCAGCTTAGGAGGGACAGGGGCTGAAGCTTTCTTT. Protein: CASSLGGTGAEAFF. Full variable domain (remainder filled in from reference TRBV7-9 and TRBJ1-1): DTGVSQNPRHKITKRGQNVTFRCDPISEHNRLYWYRQTLGQGPEFLTYFQNEAQLEKSRLLSDRFSAERPKGSFSTLEIQRTEQGDSAMYLCASSLGGTGAEAFFGQGTRLTVV.

In its sample, this clonotype is medium-sized (0.01 to 0.1%). The CDR3 is CASSPLGGGYNEQFF. In nucleotides, the CDR3 is TGTGCCAGCAGCCCGTTGGGGGGCGGCTACAATGAGCAGTTCTTC. The V gene is TRBV7-8, the J gene TRBJ2-1; D assignment may be TRBD1 or TRBD2 (6 bases each). Germline CDR1 is SGHVS and CDR2 is FQNEAQ. The V end lost 5 bases, the J end lost 3 bases, and 14 bases lay between the germline ends. The CDR3 consists of 15 residues.

V gene TRBV12-3 or TRBV12-4 combines with J gene TRBJ1-3; no clear D gene. The CDR3 consists of 16 residues. Trimming took 8 bases from V and 2 from J, leaving 19 bases between them. CDR3 sequence (DNA): TGTGCCAGCTTCGGGCTGGACCCGGGGACTGGAAACACCATATATTTT. Its translation: CASFGLDPGTGNTIYF.

V gene TRBV11-2 combines with J gene TRBJ2-7; D is undetermined. Per the germline V gene, CDR1 is SGHAT and CDR2 is FQNNGV. The CDR3 totals 15 residues. V was pared by 2 bases and J by 0 bases, with 11 bases between. The CDR3 reads CASSLRLTSSYEQYF. The CDR3 region has the DNA TGTGCCAGCAGCTTACGCCTTACCAGCTCCTACGAGCAGTACTTC.

This clonotype was recorded at least ten times. The chain combines TRBV7-9 with TRBJ2-1; TRBD1 matches at 7 bases. This CDR3 has 15 residues. From germline, CDR1 is SEHNR and CDR2 FQNEAQ (reference sequence). Trimming at V came to 5 bases and at J to 0 bases, leaving 4 bases not matched to a gene. In DNA, the CDR3 is TGTGCCAGCAGCCCTGACAGGGTCTCCTACAATGAGCAGTTCTTC. This codes for CASSPDRVSYNEQFF.

This clonotype was seen only a few times. The rearrangement links TRBV5-1 to TRBJ2-2, with D uncertain. With 0 bases removed from V and 0 bases from J, the gap between germline ends came to 9 bases. The CDR3 is 16 residues long. The V gene's germline CDR1 is SGHRS and CDR2 YFSETQ. CDR3 coding DNA: TGCGCCAGCAGCTTGGTTCCAGGCTCGAACACCGGGGAGCTGTTTTTT. Translated, it gives CASSLVPGSNTGELFF.

The chain recombines TRBV6-5 with TRBJ1-1; no definite D call. Germline assignment: CDR1 MNHEY and CDR2 SVGAGI. Trimming removed 6 bases from V and 0 bases from J, with 11 bases in between. The CDR3 is made up of 14 amino acids. This CDR3 is CASRPREMNTEAFF. Written as DNA, the CDR3 is TGTGCCAGCAGGCCCAGAGAGATGAACACTGAAGCTTTCTTT.

The genes are TRBV15 and TRBJ2-4, with TRBD2 identical over 9 bases. CDR1 is LNHNV and CDR2 is YYDKDF in the germline V gene (reference sequence). The CDR3 length is 19 residues. J lost 3 bases, V lost 0 bases, and 12 bases had no gene match. DNA for the CDR3: TGTGCCACCAGCAGAGATCCCCCGACTAGCGGTAGGGTCAAAAACATTCAGTACTTC. Amino acid sequence: CATSRDPPTSGRVKNIQYF.

This clonotype was counted only a few times. J is TRBJ2-7 and V is TRBV10-3; TRBD1 is a possible D gene (5 bases). V lost 7 bases and J lost 3, with 13 bases in between. The length of the CDR3 is 13 residues. Germline V gene sequence: CDR1 ENHRY, CDR2 SYGVKD. The CDR3: CAITRGRDYEQYF. DNA for the CDR3: TGTGCCATCACGCGAGGCAGGGACTACGAGCAGTACTTC.

This clonotype has a single count. The chain recombines TRBV19 with TRBJ2-5, with D hard to call. The CDR3 loop spans 14 amino acids. CDR1 and CDR2 from the germline V gene are LNHDA and SQIVND (reference sequence). V lost 7 bases to trimming and J lost 1 base, with 13 bases between them. The CDR3 protein is CASNPGPTQETQYF. CDR3 coding DNA: TGTGCCAGTAATCCTGGACCCACCCAAGAGACCCAGTACTTC.

CDR3 nucleotides: TGCGCCAGCAGGACTCGAGAAGAATGGACTGAAGCTTTCTTT. This codes for CASRTREEWTEAFF. This chain joins TRBV5-1 and TRBJ1-1; D not resolved. CDR3 length: 14 amino acids. The germline CDR1 and CDR2 sequences are SGHRS and YFSETQ. Trimming took 5 bases from V and 5 from J, leaving 16 bases between them.

The CDR3 DNA sequence: TGTGCCAGCAGCCAACAGTCTGGAGAGCCCCAGCATTTT. Its protein product is CASSQQSGEPQHF. V usage is TRBV3-1 and J usage is TRBJ1-5; D is unclear. Germline V lookup: CDR1 LGHDT, CDR2 YNNKEL (reference sequence). Between the trimmed V and J ends, which lost 2 bases and 8 bases, there was a span of 10 bases. This CDR3 contains 13 residues.

This clonotype has just a few counts. The chain combines TRBV12-3 or TRBV12-4 with TRBJ2-3, with D perhaps assigned TRBD1 or TRBD2 (5 bases each). This CDR3 region has 14 residues. The ends were cut back, 0 bases at V and 4 bases at J, with 8 bases in the middle. CDR3 protein: CASSLAGTADTQYF. Here the CDR3 DNA reads TGTGCCAGCAGTTTAGCTGGGACGGCAGATACGCAGTATTTT.

The chain recombines TRBV20-1 with TRBJ1-1, with D unresolved. The CDR3 runs to 15 residues. CDR1 and CDR2 (germline): DFQATT, SNEGSKA (reference sequence). The V end was cut by 1 base, the J end by 2 bases, with 14 bases between. CDR3 sequence reads: CSARAPGKINTEAFF. CDR3 DNA: TGCAGTGCTAGAGCCCCCGGGAAGATAAACACTGAAGCTTTCTTT.

This clonotype was seen a few times. CDR3 sequence (DNA): TGTGCCAGCAGCTTGCCACAGCGGGGACTGGATGAGCAGTTCTTC. This translates into CASSLPQRGLDEQFF. The chain couples TRBV7-9 to TRBJ2-1; the match to TRBD2 covers 7 bases. Germline V lookup: CDR1 SEHNR, CDR2 FQNEAQ (reference sequence). After removal of 3 bases from V and 8 bases from J, the junction contained 10 bases not matched to a gene. The CDR3 consists of 15 residues.